This T cell receptor (beta chain) is from a study of T-cell reconstitution after alpha-beta-depleted transplantation in children. Only a few counts were recorded for this clonotype. Its antigen is still unknown. Molecular barcoding with unique molecular identifiers was used for the TCRbeta library. Each CDR3 protein gets one entry after TCRdb re-called the PCR reads with MiXCR. The sample holds around 700,000 distinct CDR3 sequences, 10% to 15% seen once. V was pared by 9 bases and J by 3 bases, with 17 bases between. CDR3 length: 14 amino acids. Study-wide results and caveats: T-cell counts and diversity were attributed mostly to newly produced T cells one year after transplant. At day 60, the high TCRbeta diversity found in some patients originated from recipient T cells and thymic progenitors that had survived. Reports say that about two months after transplant, the alpha-beta T cells came out of several hundred graft clones that had expanded.

The V and J genes are TRBV12-3 or TRBV12-4 and TRBJ2-5; possibly TRBD1 for D (6 bases). The clonotype was recovered from a girl aged 2 to 9 with congenital amegakaryocytic thrombocytopenia, due to receive a stem cell transplant. This specimen consisted of PBMCs, obtained before TCRalphabeta/CD19-depleted stem cell transplant. The CDR3 here is CASPHGAGEETQYF. For the CDR3, the DNA is TGTGCCAGTCCTCATGGGGCAGGGGAAGAGACCCAGTACTTC.